Listed below are T cell receptor beta chains from one sample, sequenced in a study of T cells in Graves' hyperthyroidism and ophthalmopathy. TCRdb reprocessed the multiplex PCR reads with MiXCR, giving one entry per CDR3 protein. Among over 450,000 distinct CDR3 sequences listed, under 20% were seen once. Specimen: blood. All receptors derive from a woman aged 18-29 years with Graves' ophthalmopathy. Each CDR3 is given with its conserved first and last residue. The D gene is left open where the match is weak. Where a row states a size, it is once, few, many or the class of an expanded clone; other rows omit it.

d_gene	v_gene	j_gene	abundance	CDR3nt	CDR3aa
.	TRBV6-1	TRBJ1-6	few	TGTGCCAGCAGCGACCAGGGCAACCATAATTCACCCCTCCACTTT	CASSDQGNHNSPLHF
.	TRBV6-1	TRBJ2-5	.	TGTGCCAGCAGTGGGGGGGTTCTCGGGACCCAGTACTTC	CASSGGVLGTQYF
.	TRBV28	TRBJ1-5	many	TGTGCCAGCAGTAAGGGTATGGACAGTAGCAATCAGCCCCAGCATTTT	CASSKGMDSSNQPQHF
.	TRBV12-3/TRBV12-4	TRBJ1-1	many	TGTGCCAGCACTCCATCTGGGGTCCGAACTGAAGCTTTCTTT	CASTPSGVRTEAFF
.	TRBV6-5	TRBJ2-3	.	TGTGCCAGCAGCTACGGGCCCTCGGATACGCAGTATTTT	CASSYGPSDTQYF
.	TRBV5-1	TRBJ1-1	many	TGCGCCAGCAGCGTATCAAGGGGGGCAGCTTTCTTT	CASSVSRGAAFF
TRBD2	TRBV29-1	TRBJ2-1	.	TGCAGCGGGGTAGGACTAGCGGAATACAATGAGCAGTTCTTC	CSGVGLAEYNEQFF
.	TRBV2	TRBJ1-5	many	TGTGCCAGCAGTGAAGCACAGGTTTCGGGACTCGTCAGCAATCAGCCCCAGCATTTT	CASSEAQVSGLVSNQPQHF
TRBD1	TRBV6-1	TRBJ1-6	few	TGTGCCAGCAGTACCGGGACAGGGGATTCACCCCTCCACTTT	CASSTGTGDSPLHF
TRBD2	TRBV9	TRBJ2-3	.	TGTGCCAGCAGCGTGAGTAGCGGGAGTTGGAATACGCAGTATTTT	CASSVSSGSWNTQYF
.	TRBV6-2/TRBV6-3	TRBJ1-5	few	TGTGCCAGCAGTTACGAGGGGTTAAGCAATCAGCCCCAGCATTTT	CASSYEGLSNQPQHF
TRBD1	TRBV6-1	TRBJ1-1	.	TGTGCCAGCAGTCAGGGGACAGGGCTGTGGACTGAAGCTTTCTTT	CASSQGTGLWTEAFF
.	TRBV6-2/TRBV6-3	TRBJ2-7	many	TGTGCCAGCACTTATGGTGGGGCTAGTGGTCGCCACGAGCAGTACTTC	CASTYGGASGRHEQYF
.	TRBV13	TRBJ2-1	many	TGTGCCAGCAGCAATAGCAGCAGCTCCTACAATGAGCAGTTCTTC	CASSNSSSSYNEQFF
.	TRBV25-1	TRBJ1-4	.	TGTGCCAGCAGTGGACCACAGGGAGCAACTAATGAAAAACTGTTTTTT	CASSGPQGATNEKLFF
TRBD2	TRBV6-5	TRBJ2-6	.	TGTGCCAGCAGTACTGGGACTGGCGGGAGTACAGGGGCCAACGTCCTGACTTTC	CASSTGTGGSTGANVLTF
.	TRBV28	TRBJ2-1	many	TGTGCCAGCAGAAGAGTCGGCAGCTCCTACAATGAGCAGTTCTTC	CASRRVGSSYNEQFF
TRBD1	TRBV13	TRBJ1-3	.	TGTGCCAGCAGCTTAGCCAGGGGGTCTGGAAACACCATATATTTT	CASSLARGSGNTIYF
.	TRBV13	TRBJ1-1	many	TGTGCCAGCAGCTTAGGACAGGGAACGAACACTGAAGCTTTCTTT	CASSLGQGTNTEAFF
.	TRBV6-2/TRBV6-3	TRBJ1-1	many	TGTGCCAGCAGTTTGTTGGACTCTGAAGCTTTCTTT	CASSLLDSEAFF
TRBD2	TRBV30	TRBJ2-1	many	TGTGCCTGGAGTTATCTTAGCGGGGGGACCTACAATGAGCAGTTCTTC	CAWSYLSGGTYNEQFF
.	TRBV19	TRBJ1-5	.	TGTGCCAGTAGTATTTCCGGGGGCAATCAGCCCCAGCATTTT	CASSISGGNQPQHF
TRBD2	TRBV6-5	TRBJ2-7	.	TGTGCCAGCAGTTCCCACCTAGCGGGGGTCTACGAGCAGTACTTC	CASSSHLAGVYEQYF
TRBD2	TRBV6-1	TRBJ2-5	many	TGTGCCAGCACCCCGACTAGCGGGAGGGCTGGTGAGACCCAGTACTTC	CASTPTSGRAGETQYF
TRBD1	TRBV5-1	TRBJ2-1	many	TGCGCCAGCAGCATGGGACAGGGTTCCTACAATGAGCAGTTCTTC	CASSMGQGSYNEQFF
.	TRBV20-1	TRBJ2-1	few	TGCAGTGCTAGAGCCCCTTCTCGCGGGAAGTACAATGAGCAGTTCTTC	CSARAPSRGKYNEQFF
.	TRBV6-2/TRBV6-3	TRBJ2-7	many	TGTGCCAGCAGTTACTCCCCGAGCTCCTACGAGCAGTACTTC	CASSYSPSSYEQYF
.	TRBV6-1	TRBJ1-2	few	TGTGCCAGCAACGGGAGACCAGGCGCTAACTATGGCTACACCTTC	CASNGRPGANYGYTF
TRBD1	TRBV3-1	TRBJ1-1	many	TGTGCCAGCAGCCAAGGCTATCCCAGGGGGGTCACTGAAGCTTTCTTT	CASSQGYPRGVTEAFF
.	TRBV7-8	TRBJ2-1	many	TGTGCCAGCAGCTTAGCCGGGGGCCCCTACAATGAGCAGTTCTTC	CASSLAGGPYNEQFF
.	TRBV6-5	TRBJ1-1	many	TGTGCCAGCAGTTACTACCAACAGGGACTAGCCGCTGAAGCTTTCTTT	CASSYYQQGLAAEAFF
TRBD2	TRBV20-1	TRBJ2-5	once	TGCAGTGCTAGCGCGTCCGGGACTAGCGGGAGCCAAGAGACCCAGTACTTC	CSASASGTSGSQETQYF
.	TRBV28	TRBJ1-1	many	TGTGCCAGCAGTTTTATGGGTCCTGAAGCTTTCTTT	CASSFMGPEAFF
TRBD1	TRBV2	TRBJ1-2	many	TGTGCCAGCAGTGCGGGGACAGGGAACTATGGCTACACCTTC	CASSAGTGNYGYTF
TRBD1	TRBV5-1	TRBJ1-1	many	TGCGCCAGCTCTCACAGGGGGGAGAACACTGAAGCTTTCTTT	CASSHRGENTEAFF
.	TRBV6-1	TRBJ2-1	many	TGTGCCAGCAGTCGGGGGGCAGGGTTGGATGAGCAGTTCTTC	CASSRGAGLDEQFF
TRBD1	TRBV27	TRBJ2-1	many	TGTGCCAGCACCCGAAGACAGGGCACCTACAATGAGCAGTTCTTC	CASTRRQGTYNEQFF
TRBD1	TRBV19	TRBJ1-2	.	TGTGCCAGTAGTATTGAGACAGGGGGCTATGGCTACACCTTC	CASSIETGGYGYTF
TRBD1	TRBV6-1	TRBJ2-7	.	TGTGCCAGCAGTCTATGGCAGGGGACAGGGACCTACGAGCAGTACTTC	CASSLWQGTGTYEQYF
.	TRBV20-1	TRBJ2-3	many	TGCAGTGCTAGCGGGTTTACAGATACGCAGTATTTT	CSASGFTDTQYF